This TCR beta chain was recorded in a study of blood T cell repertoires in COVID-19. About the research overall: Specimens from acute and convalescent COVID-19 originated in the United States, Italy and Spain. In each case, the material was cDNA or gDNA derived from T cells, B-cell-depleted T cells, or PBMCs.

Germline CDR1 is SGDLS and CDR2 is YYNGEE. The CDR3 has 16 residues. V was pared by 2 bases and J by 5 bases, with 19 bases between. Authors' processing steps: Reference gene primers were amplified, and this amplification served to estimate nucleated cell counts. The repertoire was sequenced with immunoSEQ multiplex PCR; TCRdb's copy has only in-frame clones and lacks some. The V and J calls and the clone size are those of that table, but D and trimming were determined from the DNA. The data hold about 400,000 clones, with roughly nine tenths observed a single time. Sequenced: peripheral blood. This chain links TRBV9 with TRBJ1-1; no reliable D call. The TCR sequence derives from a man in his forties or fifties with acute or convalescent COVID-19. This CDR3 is CASSVGQAIGRTEAFF. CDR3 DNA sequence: TGTGCCAGCAGCGTCGGTCAGGCCATAGGTAGGACTGAAGCTTTCTTT.